The 20 T cell receptor beta chains below all came from one sample that was sequenced in a study of blood T cell repertoires in COVID-19. Sequencing used immunoSEQ multiplex PCR; TCRdb keeps in-frame clones, though not all of them. This sample carries 150,000 to 200,000 clones, approximately 89% of them seen once, and the ten largest clones take roughly 0.8%. Sequencing input: PBMCs or T cells enriched from blood (not recorded which). Receptors originate from a woman younger than 30 who had recovered from COVID-19.

V gene TRBV2 combines with J gene TRBJ2-1; tentative D call: TRBD2 (5 bases). Germline V gives CDR1 SNHLY, CDR2 FYNNEI. Trimming pared 4 bases from V and 9 bases from J, leaving 13 bases between. The CDR3 totals 13 residues. The CDR3 loop is CASSGLQWGEQFF. CDR3 sequence (DNA): TGTGCCAGCAGTGGACTACAGTGGGGTGAGCAGTTCTTC.

This chain joins TRBV11-3 and TRBJ1-1; D ambiguous. Germline lookup yields CDR1 SGHNT and CDR2 YENEEA. Trimming pared 6 bases from V and 2 bases from J, leaving 10 bases between. This CDR3 contains 13 residues. In DNA, the CDR3 is TGTGCCAGCAGTCGGTCACCCAACACTGAAGCTTTCTTT. Amino acid sequence: CASSRSPNTEAFF.

This clone was observed a single time. This chain joins TRBV4-1 and TRBJ1-4, with unresolved D. V was cut by 1 base and J by 8 bases, with 5 bases left in between. Germline V gene data show CDR1 as MGHRA and CDR2 as YSYEKL. This CDR3 spans 12 amino acids. In DNA form, the CDR3 reads TGCGCCAGCAGCCAAGTGGCCGAAAAACTGTTTTTT. It translates to CASSQVAEKLFF.

The CDR3 loop is CASAGTPHNEQFF. The CDR3 nucleotides read TGCGCCAGCGCCGGGACACCCCACAATGAGCAGTTCTTC. The V gene is TRBV5-1, the J gene TRBJ2-1, with TRBD1 as a possible D gene (6 bases). CDR3 length equals 13 residues. Looked up from germline, CDR1 is SGHRS and CDR2 is YFSETQ. The germline V and J ends were trimmed by 7 bases and 5 bases, with 13 bases remaining between them.

The chain links TRBV6-2 or TRBV6-3 to TRBJ2-2; perhaps TRBD2 as D (6 bases). V lost 5 bases and J 4 bases, leaving 17 bases between the germline ends. Germline loops: CDR1 MNHEY, CDR2 SVGEGT. The CDR3 is 16 amino acids. The chain's CDR3 is CASSRAGGPGTGELFF. CDR3 coding DNA: TGTGCCAGCAGTCGTGCCGGAGGGCCGGGCACCGGGGAGCTGTTTTTT.

This clone has just a few counts. J is TRBJ2-5 and V is TRBV5-8, with D possibly TRBD1 on 6 matching bases. Trimming took off 3 bases at V and 3 bases at J, with 15 bases between the two ends. CDR3 length: 15 residues. CDR1 is SGHTS, CDR2 YDEGEE, per germline. As DNA, the CDR3 is TGTGCCAGCAGCTCGAGGGGGTCTTCGAAAGAGACCCAGTACTTC. Translation: CASSSRGSSKETQYF.

In DNA form, the CDR3 reads TGTGCCAGTAAGACTAGCGCTTCGGACAATGAGCAGTTCTTC. It codes for CASKTSASDNEQFF. V gene TRBV19 combines with J gene TRBJ2-1; 8 bases are shared with TRBD2. The V gene's germline CDR1 is LNHDA and CDR2 SQIVND (reference sequence). With V trimmed by 7 bases and J by 5 bases, 7 bases remained unmatched. The length of the CDR3 is 14 residues. The full variable domain, in which reference TRBV19 and TRBJ2-1 provide the parts outside the CDR3, is DGGITQSPKYLFRKEGQNVTLSCEQNLNHDAMYWYRQDPGQGLRLIYYSQIVNDFQKGDIAEGYSVSREKKESFPLTVTSAQKNPTAFYLCASKTSASDNEQFFGPGTRLTVL.

The V and J genes are TRBV5-4 and TRBJ1-2; D gene uncertain. From germline, CDR1 is SGHNT and CDR2 YYREEE (reference sequence). Trimming cost V 1 base and J 0 bases, with 10 bases left between them. The CDR3 consists of 15 residues. CDR3 nucleotides: TGTGCCAGCAGCTTGTGGGCAGCCTCTAACTATGGCTACACCTTC. It specifies CASSLWAASNYGYTF.

This chain uses TRBV29-1 with TRBJ2-7; 7 bases line up with TRBD1. CDR1 and CDR2 (germline): SQVTM, ANQGSEA. This CDR3 comprises 11 residues. The trim removed 7 bases at V and 2 bases at J, leaving 2 bases unmatched. The DNA for the CDR3 is TGCAGCGCCGGGACAGCCTACGAGCAGTACTTC. Its protein is CSAGTAYEQYF.

The chain combines TRBV5-1 with TRBJ2-5; 9 bases match TRBD2. Germline V CDR1 and CDR2: SGHRS, YFSETQ. The CDR3 spans 16 residues. The V segment lost 4 bases and the J segment 5 bases; nucleotides outside the gene matches: 12. The chain's CDR3 is CASSPGVAGAQETQYF. The CDR3 nucleotides are TGCGCCAGCAGCCCCGGGGTAGCGGGAGCTCAGGAGACCCAGTACTTC.

This clone occurred a few times. This rearrangement joins TRBV9 to TRBJ1-1; D call uncertain. The length of the CDR3 is 15 residues. V shed 0 bases and J shed 0 bases, with 9 bases lying between them. Looked up from germline, CDR1 is SGDLS and CDR2 is YYNGEE. CDR3 amino acids: CASSVVGGMNTEAFF. Here the CDR3 DNA reads TGTGCCAGCAGCGTAGTGGGAGGGATGAACACTGAAGCTTTCTTT.

The rearrangement joins TRBV7-8 to TRBJ2-7; TRBD1 matches at 10 bases. This CDR3 contains 16 residues. Germline CDR1 is SGHVS and CDR2 is FQNEAQ. Losses at the gene ends were 6 bases for V and 4 bases for J; bases not matched to a gene: 12. The DNA for the CDR3 is TGTGCCAGCAGTCCCGTCCCGGGACAGGGGCGATACGAGCAGTACTTC. Translated, it gives CASSPVPGQGRYEQYF.

There are a few counts of this clone. CDR3 protein: CASSSKTTTEIYGYTF. Here the CDR3 DNA reads TGCGCCAGCAGCTCAAAAACCACGACAGAAATCTATGGCTACACCTTC. The genes are TRBV5-1 and TRBJ1-2; a possible D gene is TRBD1 (5 bases). In germline, CDR1 is SGHRS, CDR2 YFSETQ. CDR3 length: 16 amino acids. Deletions cut 3 bases from V and 4 bases from J, with 19 bases between.

The chain joins TRBV11-2 to TRBJ2-7; 12 nucleotides match TRBD2. With 3 bases clipped from V and 1 base from J, the junction kept 10 bases outside the gene matches. The CDR3 sequence is 18 residues long. The germline V gene has CDR1 SGHAT and CDR2 FQNNGV. The CDR3 region is CASSLSRLAGDRSYEQYF. The CDR3 nucleotides read TGTGCCAGCAGCTTGTCGAGACTAGCGGGAGACAGGTCCTACGAGCAGTACTTC. Complete variable domain (other parts from reference TRBV11-2 and TRBJ2-7): EAGVAQSPRYKIIEKRQSVAFWCNPISGHATLYWYQQILGQGPKLLIQFQNNGVVDDSQLPKDRFSAERLKGVDSTLKIQPAKLEDSAVYLCASSLSRLAGDRSYEQYFGPGTRLTVT.

The chain links TRBV5-4 to TRBJ2-2; TRBD1 is a possible D gene (6 bases). V was shortened by 1 base and J by 7 bases, with 11 bases between the two germline ends. This CDR3 has 14 amino acids. Germline lookup yields CDR1 SGHNT and CDR2 YYREEE (reference sequence). CDR3 loop: CASSLRSGDGELFF. The CDR3, as DNA: TGTGCCAGCAGCTTGAGGTCAGGGGACGGGGAGCTGTTTTTT.

This chain joins TRBV7-8 and TRBJ1-5; D is unresolved. CDR3 length equals 14 residues. CDR1 SGHVS and CDR2 FQNEAQ come from the germline V gene. V lost 3 bases and J lost 10, with 16 bases in between. CDR3 nucleotides: TGTGCCAGCAGCTTTACTGACTTAGAGGGACCCCAGCATTTT. As protein: CASSFTDLEGPQHF.

The rearrangement joins TRBV5-6 to TRBJ2-7; D is perhaps TRBD2 (5 bases). CDR1 is SGHDT, CDR2 YYEEEE, per germline. This CDR3 region has 13 residues. V was clipped by 3 bases and J by 3 bases, with 10 bases between them. This chain's CDR3 is CASSSDWSYEQYF. The CDR3 region has the DNA TGTGCCAGCAGCTCGGACTGGAGCTACGAGCAGTACTTC.

In nucleotides, the CDR3 is TGTGCCAGCAGCTCCGAGACAACCGCAGATACGCAGTATTTT. It specifies CASSSETTADTQYF. The chain combines TRBV7-9 with TRBJ2-3; D not resolved. The germline CDR1 and CDR2 sequences are SEHNR and FQNEAQ (reference sequence). Trimming pared 4 bases from V and 4 bases from J, leaving 12 bases between. This CDR3 is 14 amino acids long.

This clone was found a few times. The CDR3 DNA is TGTGCCTGGATCCCAGACAGCCTGTATACTGAAGCTTTCTTT. It yields the protein CAWIPDSLYTEAFF. This chain links TRBV30 with TRBJ1-1, with D perhaps matching TRBD1 (5 bases). Germline CDR1 is GTSNPN and CDR2 is SVGIG (reference sequence). This CDR3 spans 14 amino acids. V lost 4 bases and J lost 5, with 17 bases in between.

Only one count was recorded for this clone. One junction end disagrees with the germline gene, perhaps due to a read error. This chain uses TRBV28 with TRBJ2-5, with 7 bases lining up with TRBD2. There are 13 residues in the CDR3. CDR1 MDHEN and CDR2 SYDVKM come from the germline V gene. CDR3 residues: CATREIPQETQYF. CDR3 DNA: TGCGCCACGCGGGAGATCCCCCAAGAGACCCAGTACTTC.